Given below is one T cell receptor (beta chain) in context. Its matching antigen is unknown. Trimming shortened V by 2 bases and J by 4 bases, and 6 bases separated the two germline ends. CDR1 and CDR2 (germline): SEHNR, FQNEAQ (reference sequence). This CDR3 has 12 amino acids. Unique molecular identifiers tagged the TCR beta cDNA libraries. TCRdb analysed the PCR reads with MiXCR anew, one entry per CDR3 protein. The profile covers hundreds of thousands of distinct CDR3 sequences, with around 50% appearing a single time and 4.6% taken by the ten largest. This record belongs to a study of post-analysis software for immune sequencing data. Study-level points and caveats: Patients carried a few TRBV segments more frequently than controls did, and TRBV5-6, TRBV5-1 and TRBV20-1 were among them. Multiple sclerosis was associated with a significant reduction in normalized Chao1 diversity relative to controls. Strong co-clustering by F measure linked samples that shared a preparation batch.

This clonotype was obtained from a girl aged 10 to 17 with multiple sclerosis. The chain is built from TRBV7-9 and TRBJ2-7; D gene unclear. The sequenced sample was blood. In DNA, the CDR3 is TGTGCCAGCAGCTTAACACATTACGAGCAGTACTTC. This sequence encodes CASSLTHYEQYF.